This T cell receptor (beta chain) stems from a study of T cells in Graves' hyperthyroidism and ophthalmopathy. The source material, RNA transcripts, was used to amplify TCR beta CDR3 regions. HTBI primers were used for first-round RT-PCR of the TCR CDR3. One entry per CDR3 protein results from TCRdb running MiXCR on the multiplex PCR reads. The sample includes roughly 240,000 distinct CDR3 sequences, around 26% of them seen just once. This clonotype was observed at least ten times. This CDR3 comprises 12 residues. Trimming took off 3 bases at V and 3 bases at J, with 6 bases between the two ends. Fresh peripheral blood, about 9.9 ml, yielded the PBMCs.

The receptor was derived from a woman between 40 and 55 years old with Graves' ophthalmopathy. Input material: blood. The genes are TRBV12-3 or TRBV12-4 and TRBJ2-7; D remains ambiguous. The CDR3 DNA reads as TGTGCCAGCAGTTTGAAAGTCTACGAGCAGTACTTC. Translating it yields CASSLKVYEQYF.